A selection of T cell receptor beta chains follows, all from one sample in a study of somatic mutations in cytotoxic T cells in rheumatoid arthritis. Only in-frame clones appear in the TCRdb table, and some are missing; sequencing was by immunoSEQ multiplex PCR. The data show some 12,000 clones, approximately 80% seen once. Material: CD8+ T cells sorted from blood. The receptors were sampled from a man aged 45 to 65 in good health. CDR3s include the opening cysteine and the closing phenylalanine or tryptophan. Each record gives: clone size, D gene, J gene, V gene, CDR3 protein, CDR3 DNA. A D gene is named only where the DNA matches it firmly. Size is stated for part of the rows, as once, few or many counts, or as a class when the clone is expanded.

NA | NA | TRBJ1-5 | TRBV19 | CASSIPGRRPQHF | TGTGCCAGTAGTATACCAGGCAGGCGGCCCCAGCATTTT
NA | NA | TRBJ1-2 | TRBV13 | CASSLGPGDSNYGYTF | TGTGCCAGCAGCTTAGGTCCAGGGGATTCTAACTATGGCTACACCTTC
once | TRBD2 | TRBJ2-1 | TRBV6-5 | CASSQGGYNEQFF | TGTGCCAGCAGCCAGGGAGGGTACAATGAGCAGTTCTTC
few | TRBD1 | TRBJ1-1 | TRBV5-6 | CASSRGTGGAEAFF | TGTGCCAGCAGCAGGGGGACAGGGGGAGCCGAAGCTTTCTTT
NA | TRBD2 | TRBJ2-3 | TRBV4-2 | CASSQVPGGATDTQYF | TGTGCCAGCAGCCAAGTCCCCGGGGGGGCCACAGATACGCAGTATTTT
NA | NA | TRBJ1-1 | TRBV28 | CASRKGSGPGTEAFF | TGTGCCAGCAGAAAGGGCTCCGGGCCGGGGACTGAAGCTTTCTTT
NA | TRBD2 | TRBJ2-2 | TRBV2 | CASSGIGLAGVLAGELFF | TGTGCCAGCAGTGGTATCGGACTAGCGGGAGTATTGGCCGGGGAGCTGTTTTTT
NA | TRBD2 | TRBJ2-1 | TRBV19 | CASSIGTSLNEQFF | TGTGCCAGTAGTATAGGGACTAGTCTCAATGAGCAGTTCTTC
NA | TRBD1 | TRBJ2-3 | TRBV4-1 | CASSQEAGQGAIQGIPDTQYF | TGCGCCAGCAGCCAAGAGGCGGGACAGGGGGCGATTCAGGGAATTCCAGATACGCAGTATTTT
NA | NA | TRBJ2-1 | TRBV7-8 | CASSLAGNYNEQFF | TGTGCCAGCAGCTTAGCAGGCAACTACAATGAGCAGTTCTTC
NA | TRBD2 | TRBJ2-5 | TRBV19 | CASSRPRGGMDQETQYF | TGTGCCAGTAGTAGACCCCGGGGAGGGATGGACCAAGAGACCCAGTACTTC
medium-sized | NA | TRBJ1-6 | TRBV2 | CASSPIYYNSPLHF | TGTGCCAGTTCTCCGATTTACTATAATTCACCCCTCCACTTT
NA | TRBD1 | TRBJ1-6 | TRBV19 | CASSIDGGTGAYNSPLHF | TGTGCCAGTAGTATAGATGGGGGGACAGGGGCCTATAATTCACCCCTCCACTTT
few | NA | TRBJ2-1 | TRBV18 | CASSPTLGEQFF | TGTGCCAGCTCACCCACTCTGGGTGAGCAGTTCTTC
NA | TRBD2 | TRBJ2-3 | TRBV5-6 | CASSLGTSGNTDTQYF | TGTGCCAGCAGCTTGGGGACTAGTGGAAACACAGATACGCAGTATTTT
NA | NA | TRBJ2-7 | TRBV5-3 | CAKSLVGGADHEQYF | TGTGCCAAAAGCTTGGTTGGGGGAGCGGACCACGAGCAGTACTTC
NA | NA | TRBJ2-7 | TRBV6-5 | CASSSWDGKPYEQYF | TGTGCCAGCAGTTCCTGGGACGGAAAGCCCTACGAGCAGTACTTC
NA | TRBD1 | TRBJ2-1 | TRBV11-3 | CASSPGQSGEQFF | TGTGCCAGCAGCCCGGGACAGTCTGGTGAGCAGTTCTTC
once | NA | TRBJ1-1 | TRBV4-2 | CASSQEQNDNTEAFF | TGTGCCAGCAGCCAAGAACAGAACGATAACACTGAAGCTTTCTTT
once | TRBD1 | TRBJ2-7 | TRBV5-6 | CASSPGPTGGWEQYF | TGTGCCAGCAGCCCCGGTCCGACAGGGGGCTGGGAGCAGTACTTC
medium-sized | TRBD2 | TRBJ2-4 | TRBV4-1 | CASSRAGERNIQYF | TGCGCCAGCAGCCGAGCGGGAGAGCGAAACATTCAGTACTTC
NA | NA | TRBJ1-4 | TRBV7-9 | CASSFTGDTVEKLFF | TGTGCCAGCAGCTTCACAGGAGACACGGTGGAAAAACTGTTTTTT
NA | NA | TRBJ2-1 | TRBV19 | CASRDFSYNEQFF | TGTGCCAGTAGGGACTTTTCCTACAATGAGCAGTTCTTC
few | NA | TRBJ1-1 | TRBV10-1 | CASSTVNTEAFF | TGCGCCAGCAGCACAGTGAACACTGAAGCTTTCTTT
NA | NA | TRBJ1-5 | TRBV7-9 | CASSISNQPQHF | TGTGCCAGCAGCATAAGCAATCAGCCCCAGCATTTT
once | TRBD1 | TRBJ2-5 | TRBV25-1 | CASSELQGESQETQYF | TGTGCCAGCAGTGAACTCCAGGGGGAGTCCCAAGAGACCCAGTACTTC
large | NA | TRBJ2-7 | TRBV6-1 | CASSGPLLGKRSYEQYF | TGTGCCAGCAGTGGTCCCCTCCTAGGGAAGCGCTCCTACGAGCAGTACTTC
NA | NA | TRBJ1-2 | TRBV11-2 | CASSLSSGNYGYTF | TGTGCCAGCAGCTTATCTTCAGGGAACTATGGCTACACCTTC
NA | NA | TRBJ1-5 | TRBV13 | CASSFGVGSNQPQHF | TGTGCCAGCAGCTTTGGCGTGGGGTCCAATCAGCCCCAGCATTTT
NA | NA | TRBJ1-1 | TRBV4-1 | CASSRKGLDTEAFF | TGCGCCAGCAGCCGAAAGGGGCTAGACACTGAAGCTTTCTTT
once | TRBD1 | TRBJ1-5 | TRBV19 | CASMADRGYSNQPQHF | TGTGCCAGTATGGCGGACAGGGGTTATAGCAATCAGCCCCAGCATTTT
NA | NA | TRBJ2-5 | TRBV19 | CATSAALGQAQYF | TGTGCCACTTCGGCGGCGCTAGGTCAAGCCCAGTACTTC
NA | TRBD1 | TRBJ1-1 | TRBV5-1 | CASREDRGSTLNTEAFF | TGCGCCAGCAGGGAAGACAGGGGAAGCACATTGAACACTGAAGCTTTCTTT
NA | NA | TRBJ1-2 | TRBV27 | CASSLSYSYGYTF | TGTGCCAGCAGTTTATCGTACAGCTATGGCTACACCTTC
NA | NA | TRBJ2-5 | TRBV4-1 | CASSRLLGETQYF | TGCGCCAGCAGCAGATTACTAGGGGAGACCCAGTACTTC
few | NA | TRBJ1-4 | TRBV4-2 | CASSRPPFGVNEKLFF | TGTGCCAGCAGCCGGCCGCCCTTTGGGGTGAATGAAAAACTGTTTTTT
NA | NA | TRBJ2-2 | TRBV7-9 | CASSFPRDTPNYGELFF | TGTGCCAGCAGCTTCCCCCGGGACACCCCGAATTACGGGGAGCTGTTTTTT
NA | TRBD1 | TRBJ2-7 | TRBV4-1 | CASSHTTGGSYEQYF | TGCGCCAGCAGCCATACGACAGGGGGATCCTACGAGCAGTACTTC
NA | NA | TRBJ1-1 | TRBV4-3 | CASSQDRGRTEAFF | TGCGCCAGCAGCCAAGACAGGGGTAGGACTGAAGCTTTCTTT
NA | TRBD1 | TRBJ1-2 | TRBV5-6 | CASSTTGGYGYTF | TGTGCCAGCAGCACTACAGGGGGGTATGGCTACACCTTC
NA | TRBD1 | TRBJ1-6 | TRBV5-8 | CASSRDSLSSYNSPLHF | TGTGCCAGCAGCCGGGACAGCTTGAGCTCCTATAATTCACCCCTCCACTTT
medium-sized | NA | TRBJ1-5 | TRBV7-6 | CASSLSGAVQPQHF | TGTGCCAGCAGCTTATCTGGGGCGGTTCAGCCCCAGCATTTT
few | NA | TRBJ1-6 | TRBV7-6 | CASSSAGSPLHF | TGTGCCAGCAGCTCAGCGGGTTCACCCCTCCACTTT
few | NA | TRBJ1-2 | TRBV4-3 | CASSQGSTSNYGYTF | TGCGCCAGCAGCCAAGGGAGTACTTCTAACTATGGCTACACCTTC
NA | NA | TRBJ1-5 | TRBV5-6 | CASSLASGANQPQHF | TGTGCCAGCAGCTTGGCTTCTGGGGCTAATCAGCCCCAGCATTTT
few | TRBD1 | TRBJ1-2 | TRBV15 | CATSRASQGESGYTF | TGTGCCACCAGCAGAGCGTCACAGGGGGAAAGTGGCTACACCTTC